These T cell receptor beta chains were read from a single sample in a study of Ad26.COV2.S vaccination and SARS-CoV-2 variants. Using immunoSEQ multiplex PCR, the repertoire was profiled, and TCRdb retains in-frame clones only, with some absent. The sample includes around 300,000 clones, roughly nine tenths of them seen just once. This specimen consisted of peripheral blood, obtained in a trial of Ad26.COV2.S vaccine versus placebo. The receptor source for this set is a person between 18 and 59 years old who received the Ad26.COV2.S COVID-19 vaccine or a placebo. Each CDR3 is given with its conserved first and last residue. D genes are given only for firm matches. Size is stated for part of the rows, as once, few or many counts, or as a class when the clone is expanded.

TRBV3-1/TRBV3-2	once	TRBJ2-7	-	CASSQDWAFSYEQYF	TGTGCCAGCAGCCAAGATTGGGCCTTTAGCTACGAGCAGTACTTC
TRBV5-1	-	TRBJ1-3	-	CASSLPSPSGNTIYF	TGCGCCAGCAGCTTGCCTTCCCCCTCTGGAAACACCATATATTTT
TRBV7-3	-	TRBJ2-5	TRBD1	CASSYDREETQYF	TGTGCCAGCAGCTATGACAGGGAAGAGACCCAGTACTTC
TRBV19	-	TRBJ2-3	-	CASSTDHSTDTQYF	TGTGCCAGTAGTACGGACCATAGCACAGATACGCAGTATTTT
TRBV3-1/TRBV3-2	-	TRBJ1-4	-	CASSQDYGANEKLFF	TGTGCCAGCAGCCAAGATTACGGGGCTAATGAAAAACTGTTTTTT
TRBV27	-	TRBJ1-2	-	CASSQGDGYTF	TGTGCCAGCAGTCAGGGTGATGGCTACACCTTC
TRBV15	-	TRBJ1-2	-	CATSLGTVSANYGYTF	TGTGCCACCAGCCTCGGGACGGTATCAGCTAACTATGGCTACACCTTC
TRBV3-1/TRBV3-2	-	TRBJ1-1	-	CASSQPTYTEAFF	TGTGCCAGCAGCCAACCTACATACACTGAAGCTTTCTTT
TRBV6-2/TRBV6-3	once	TRBJ2-1	TRBD2	CASSYLSGLADYNEQFF	TGTGCCAGCAGTTACCTATCGGGACTAGCGGACTACAATGAGCAGTTCTTC
TRBV19	-	TRBJ2-7	-	CASSPRNYYEQYF	TGTGCCAGTAGTCCCCGGAATTACTACGAGCAGTACTTC
TRBV19	-	TRBJ1-1	TRBD1	CASRRQGISEAFF	TGTGCCAGTAGGAGACAGGGGATCTCTGAAGCTTTCTTT